What follows are 8 T cell receptor beta chains derived from one specimen sequenced in a study of CXCR3-negative and CXCR3-positive naive CD8 T cells (dated by TCRdb to the late 2010s). Paper-wide results and their limitations: Compared with CXCR3-negative naive cells, CXCR3-positive naive cells had TRB CDR3s with higher hydrophobicity (lower Kidera factor 4), lower energy, and higher strength and volume indices.

Their recognized antigens are unknown. Sequenced using a NextSeq 550. The Human TCR Profiling Kit (MiLaboratory) was used to prepare UMI-labeled 5' RACE TRB cDNA libraries. After reprocessing by TCRdb, each CDR3 protein sequence is one entry, and no DNA is given. This sample's clone table shows 130,000 to 150,000 distinct CDR3 sequences. The ten largest clones represent approximately 0.28% of the sample. The sample was naive CXCR3+ CD8+ T cells from blood. Taken with the paper, the label for cell subset or site translates to: CD45RO-CCR7+CD27+CD95- naive CD8+ T cells expressing CXCR3 (TNR3+). The receptors were gathered from a human donor in good health. Some clones in this sample may be carry-over from other donors' samples.

The gene calls are TRBV2 and TRBJ2-1. There are 16 residues in the CDR3. Germline V gene lookup returns CDR1 SNHLY and CDR2 FYNNEI. CDR3 protein: CASTESIGSSYNEQFF.

The chain has TRBV15 and TRBJ2-1; TCRdb's D gene call, TRBD2, goes unchecked for lack of DNA. This CDR3 is built from 16 residues. Germline V gene sequence: CDR1 LNHNV, CDR2 YYDKDF (reference sequence). This CDR3 is CATSTAPRLGPDEQFF.

The rearrangement uses TRBV28 and TRBJ2-7; TCRdb lists TRBD1, though no DNA is available to test this call. The germline V gene has CDR1 MDHEN and CDR2 SYDVKM. This CDR3 is 12 amino acids long. CDR3 sequence: CASRTGYYEQYF.

V gene TRBV14 combines with J gene TRBJ2-7; as DNA is missing, the TRBD2 call by TCRdb cannot be tested. Germline V gene data show CDR1 as SGHDN and CDR2 as FVKESK. This CDR3 has 15 residues. This CDR3 reads CASSHIGGASYEQYF.

This chain uses TRBV28 with TRBJ1-1. This CDR3 is 13 amino acids long. CDR1 is MDHEN, CDR2 SYDVKM, per germline. CDR3 region: CASYPFLNTEAFF.

The CDR3: CSVIQQGVNYGYTF. The chain joins TRBV29-1 to TRBJ1-2; TCRdb's D call, TRBD1, is unchecked because there is no DNA. In germline, CDR1 is SQVTM, CDR2 ANQGSEA. This CDR3 spans 14 amino acids.

This chain connects TRBV3-1 to TRBJ2-7. The CDR3 is 15 amino acids. CDR1 and CDR2 (germline): LGHDT, YNNKEL (reference sequence). CDR3 residues: CASSQELGQTYEQYF.

V is TRBV4-2 and J is TRBJ2-1; lacking DNA, the TRBD1 call made by TCRdb goes unchecked. From germline, CDR1 is LGHNA and CDR2 YNFKEQ. The CDR3 totals 15 residues. CDR3 region: CASSQERGTENEQFF.